The next 15 T cell receptor beta chains were all read from a single sample in a study of CD8+ T cells in alopecia areata. RNA extraction and reverse transcription yielded cDNA as sequencing template. Here immunoSEQ multiplex PCR was the method, and the copy in TCRdb shows in-frame clones only, minus some. The sample has about 100,000 clones; 84% are singletons. Treatment meaning: oral pan-JAK inhibitor, 5-10 mg twice daily. Source: CD8+ T cells sorted from blood, taken at week 24, from a patient treated with tofacitinib. These TCRs come from a human donor with alopecia areata.

This sequence joins TRBV7-6 and TRBJ1-2; no firm D call. The CDR3 is made up of 15 amino acids. V was trimmed by 1 base and J by 3 bases, leaving 12 bases between them. The V gene's germline CDR1 is SGHVS and CDR2 FNYEAQ. The CDR3 DNA reads TGTGCCAGCAGCTTAGAGGCAGGACCGCACTATGGCTACACCTTC. It specifies CASSLEAGPHYGYTF.

The genes are TRBV19 and TRBJ1-1; D remains ambiguous. Trimming cost V 7 bases and J 10 bases, with 22 bases left between them. Per germline, CDR1 LNHDA and CDR2 SQIVND (reference sequence). The length of the CDR3 is 14 residues. CDR3 amino acids: CASKVAADGYPAFF. The CDR3 bases are TGTGCCAGTAAGGTGGCAGCCGATGGGTACCCAGCTTTCTTT.

The chain recombines TRBV5-5 with TRBJ2-7; D may be TRBD2 (5 bases). Per the germline V gene, CDR1 is SGHKS and CDR2 is YYEKEE (reference sequence). The length of the CDR3 is 14 residues. Trimming removed 0 bases from V and 0 bases from J, with 7 bases in between. CDR3 amino acids: CASSLVGSSYEQYF. The CDR3 DNA follows: TGTGCCAGCAGCTTGGTGGGGAGCTCCTACGAGCAGTACTTC.

This clone was seen a handful of times. The chain employs TRBV27 and TRBJ2-7; D gene ambiguous. Germline values: CDR1 MNHEY, CDR2 SMNVEV (reference sequence). V was trimmed by 4 bases and J by 1 base, leaving 2 bases between them. The CDR3 extends over 11 amino acids. This CDR3 is CASSSSYEQYF. In DNA form, the CDR3 reads TGTGCCAGCAGTTCTTCCTACGAGCAGTACTTC.

The chain has TRBV4-3 and TRBJ2-7, with D maybe TRBD1 (6 bases). V gave up 0 bases and J gave up 5 bases, with 14 bases separating them. Germline loops: CDR1 LGHNA, CDR2 YSLEER. CDR3 length: 15 amino acids. This CDR3 is CASSQEEGGRNEQYF. CDR3 in DNA: TGCGCCAGCAGCCAAGAAGAAGGGGGACGCAACGAGCAGTACTTC.

Points on this clone: It may be a read error: a sequence one base away is much more abundant. The chain links TRBV7-8 to TRBJ2-7; D gene uncertain. The V gene's germline CDR1 is SGHVS and CDR2 FQNEAQ. This CDR3 is built from 11 residues. Trimming took off 2 bases at V and 1 base at J, with 0 bases between the two ends. The CDR3 loop reads CASSLSYEQYF. The DNA of the CDR3 is TGTGCCAGCAGCTTATCCTACGAGCAGTACTTC. Combining the CDR3 with reference TRBV7-8 and TRBJ2-7 gives the whole variable domain GAGVSQSPRYKVAKRGQDVALRCDPISGHVSLFWYQQALGQGPEFLTYFQNEAQLDKSGLPSDRFFAERPEGSVSTLKIQRTQQEDSAVYLCASSLSYEQYFGPGTRLTVT.

The CDR3 loop is CASSASGELFF. The CDR3 coding sequence is TGTGCCAGCAGCGCCAGCGGGGAGCTGTTTTTT. The chain combines TRBV7-2 with TRBJ2-2; D not certain. CDR3 length equals 11 residues. Trimming took off 5 bases at V and 7 bases at J, with 5 bases between the two ends. The germline V gene has CDR1 SGHTA and CDR2 FQGNSA.

Only a few counts were recorded for this clone. The chain is built from TRBV5-6 and TRBJ2-5; 11 nucleotides agree with TRBD2. The CDR3 has 17 amino acids. CDR1 SGHDT and CDR2 YYEEEE come from the germline V gene. The ends lost 1 base at V and 1 base at J; junction bases unmatched: 6. CDR3 in amino acids: CASSLLLAGASQETQYF. The CDR3 DNA reads TGTGCCAGCAGCTTGTTACTAGCGGGGGCTTCCCAAGAGACCCAGTACTTC.

The CDR3 DNA sequence: TGTGCCAGCAGCTTTGGGGGCTCCTACAATGAGCAGTTCTTC. This sequence encodes CASSFGGSYNEQFF. The chain carries TRBV11-2 and TRBJ2-1; tentatively, D is TRBD1 or TRBD2 (5 bases each). V was pared by 3 bases and J by 0 bases, with 6 bases between. The CDR3 totals 14 residues. Germline V gene lookup returns CDR1 SGHAT and CDR2 FQNNGV.

The chain combines TRBV7-6 with TRBJ2-2; 7 bases are a match to TRBD2. Germline V gene sequence: CDR1 SGHVS, CDR2 FNYEAQ. J lost 0 bases, V lost 5 bases, and 6 bases had no gene match. The CDR3 contains 16 residues. The DNA of the CDR3 is TGTGCCAGCAGCGCCCAGGGACTACCGAACACCGGGGAGCTGTTTTTT. Translating it yields CASSAQGLPNTGELFF.

This clone was observed a handful of times. The chain joins TRBV7-9 to TRBJ1-2; 8 positions agree with TRBD1. V shed 5 bases, J shed 3 bases, and the junction held 14 bases outside the gene matches. The CDR3 has 17 amino acids. Per the germline V gene, CDR1 is SEHNR and CDR2 is FQNEAQ (reference sequence). The DNA for the CDR3 is TGTGCCAGCAGCCCTAAGGGCAGGGGGCGGGAATACTATGGCTACACCTTC. This sequence encodes CASSPKGRGREYYGYTF. Combining the CDR3 with reference TRBV7-9 and TRBJ1-2 gives the whole variable domain DTGVSQNPRHKITKRGQNVTFRCDPISEHNRLYWYRQTLGQGPEFLTYFQNEAQLEKSRLLSDRFSAERPKGSFSTLEIQRTEQGDSAMYLCASSPKGRGREYYGYTFGSGTRLTVV.

CDR3 sequence reads: CASSQHRTSGANVLTF. CDR3 nucleotide sequence: TGCGCCAGCAGCCAACACCGGACTTCTGGGGCCAACGTCCTGACTTTC. The chain couples TRBV4-3 to TRBJ2-6; possibly TRBD2 for D (5 bases). V lost 2 bases and J 1 base, leaving 9 bases between the germline ends. Germline V gives CDR1 LGHNA, CDR2 YSLEER. The CDR3 is made up of 16 amino acids.

V usage is TRBV30 and J usage is TRBJ2-3; TRBD1 might be the D (5 bases). V was clipped by 1 base and J by 3 bases, with 14 bases between them. This CDR3 contains 15 residues. Germline CDR1 GTSNPN, CDR2 SVGIG (reference sequence). The CDR3, as DNA: TGTGCCTGGAGTGGGATCCAGGGTTGGACAGATACGCAGTATTTT. Translation: CAWSGIQGWTDTQYF.

This chain joins TRBV6-6 and TRBJ1-5; D gene uncertain. CDR1 is MNHNY and CDR2 is SVGAGI in the germline V gene (reference sequence). Between the trimmed V and J ends, which lost 4 bases and 2 bases, there was a span of 15 bases. The CDR3 runs 16 residues. The CDR3 DNA is TGTGCCAGCAGTTCCCAGCAGGCCGGGGGCAATCAGCCCCAGCATTTT. Translated, it gives CASSSQQAGGNQPQHF.

The CDR3 loop is CASSQDRSYGYTF. The CDR3 DNA reads TGCGCCAGCAGCCAAGATCGGAGCTATGGCTACACCTTC. The genes are TRBV4-3 and TRBJ1-2, with D unresolved. The CDR3 loop spans 13 amino acids. Between the trimmed V and J ends, which lost 0 bases and 4 bases, there was a span of 6 bases. Germline CDR1 is LGHNA and CDR2 is YSLEER.